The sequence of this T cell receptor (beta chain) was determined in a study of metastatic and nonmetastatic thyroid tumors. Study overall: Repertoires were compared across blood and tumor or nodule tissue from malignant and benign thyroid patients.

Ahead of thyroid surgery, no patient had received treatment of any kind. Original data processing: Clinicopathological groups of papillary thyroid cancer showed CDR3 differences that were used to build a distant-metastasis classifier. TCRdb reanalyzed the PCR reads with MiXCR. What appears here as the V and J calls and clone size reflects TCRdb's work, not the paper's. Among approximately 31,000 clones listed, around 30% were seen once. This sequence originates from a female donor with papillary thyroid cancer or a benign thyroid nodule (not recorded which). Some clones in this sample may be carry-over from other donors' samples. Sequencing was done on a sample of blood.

CDR3 bases: TGTGCCAGCAGTCCCTCCGTGGGCCCCGAGCAGTACTTC. Its translation is CASSPSVGPEQYF. This rearrangement joins TRBV6-2 or TRBV6-3 to TRBJ2-7; D is ambiguous. CDR1 MNHEY and CDR2 SVGEGT come from the germline V gene. Between the trimmed V and J ends, which lost 5 bases and 6 bases, there was a span of 14 bases. This CDR3 has 13 amino acids.